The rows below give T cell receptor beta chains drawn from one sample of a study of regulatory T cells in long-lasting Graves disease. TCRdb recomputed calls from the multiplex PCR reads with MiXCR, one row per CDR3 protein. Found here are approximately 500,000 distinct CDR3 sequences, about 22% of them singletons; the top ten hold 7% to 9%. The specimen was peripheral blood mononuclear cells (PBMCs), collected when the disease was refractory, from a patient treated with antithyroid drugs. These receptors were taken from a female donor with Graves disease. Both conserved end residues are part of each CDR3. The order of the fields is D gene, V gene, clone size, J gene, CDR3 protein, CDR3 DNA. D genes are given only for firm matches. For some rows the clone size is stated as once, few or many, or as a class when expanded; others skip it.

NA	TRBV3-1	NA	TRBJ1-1	CASSRRTPILNTEAFF	TGTGCCAGCAGCCGAAGGACCCCGATACTTAACACTGAAGCTTTCTTT
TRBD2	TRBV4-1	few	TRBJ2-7	CASSQETAGVYEQYF	TGCGCCAGCAGCCAAGAGACAGCGGGGGTTTACGAGCAGTACTTC
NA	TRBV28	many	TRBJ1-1	CASSFPANTEAFF	TGTGCCAGCAGTTTCCCGGCGAACACTGAAGCTTTCTTT
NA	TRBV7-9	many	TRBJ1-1	CASSLAGGHAEAFF	TGTGCCAGCAGCTTAGCGGGTGGCCACGCTGAAGCTTTCTTT
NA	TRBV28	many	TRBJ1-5	CASRAGHSNQPQHF	TGTGCCAGCAGGGCCGGACACAGCAATCAGCCCCAGCATTTT
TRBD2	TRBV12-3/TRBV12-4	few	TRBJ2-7	CASSNRQGRAPPIYEQYF	TGTGCCAGCAGCAACCGACAAGGGAGGGCTCCCCCCATATACGAGCAGTACTTC
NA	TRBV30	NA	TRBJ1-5	CAWRGGGGGNQPQHF	TGTGCCTGGAGGGGAGGGGGAGGCGGCAATCAGCCCCAGCATTTT
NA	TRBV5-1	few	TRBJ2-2	CASSFRGADGELFF	TGCGCCAGCAGCTTCAGGGGAGCTGACGGGGAGCTGTTTTTT
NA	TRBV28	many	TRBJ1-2	CASRTLLGYTF	TGTGCCAGCCGGACCCTTCTTGGCTACACCTTC
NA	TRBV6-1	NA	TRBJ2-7	CASRSAGDSSYEQYF	TGTGCCAGCAGGAGCGCAGGCGATTCATCCTACGAGCAGTACTTC
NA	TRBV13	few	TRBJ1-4	CASSFRQVATNEKLFF	TGTGCCAGCAGCTTCCGACAGGTTGCAACTAATGAAAAACTGTTTTTT
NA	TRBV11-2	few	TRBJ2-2	CASSPASNTGELFF	TGTGCCAGCAGCCCCGCATCCAACACCGGGGAGCTGTTTTTT
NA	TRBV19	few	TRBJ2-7	CASSIDHSLSSYEQYF	TGTGCCAGTAGTATAGATCACTCCTTGAGCTCCTACGAGCAGTACTTC
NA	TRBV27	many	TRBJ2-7	CASSSGLYSYEQYF	TGTGCCAGCAGTTCGGGACTGTACTCCTACGAGCAGTACTTC
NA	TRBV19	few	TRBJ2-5	CASSLPDGETQYF	TGTGCCAGTAGTCTGCCAGATGGGGAGACCCAGTACTTC
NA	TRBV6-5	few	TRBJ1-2	CASSYSSQVYGYTF	TGTGCCAGCAGTTACTCGTCCCAGGTTTATGGCTACACCTTC
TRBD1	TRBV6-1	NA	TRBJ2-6	CASSGQGTGANALTF	TGTGCCAGCAGCGGACAGGGGACTGGGGCCAACGCCCTGACTTTC
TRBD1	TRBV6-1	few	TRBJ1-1	CASILAGGIFGTEAFF	TGTGCCAGCATCCTGGCAGGGGGCATATTTGGCACTGAAGCTTTCTTT
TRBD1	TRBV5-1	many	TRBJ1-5	CASSLGQDQPQHF	TGTGCCAGCAGTCTTGGACAGGATCAGCCCCAGCATTTT
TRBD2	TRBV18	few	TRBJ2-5	CASSPFNSGAETQYF	TGTGCCAGCTCCCCTTTCAACAGCGGGGCCGAGACCCAGTACTTC
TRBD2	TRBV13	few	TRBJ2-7	CASSLEAGVPYEQYF	TGTGCCAGCAGCTTGGAGGCGGGAGTTCCTTACGAGCAGTACTTC
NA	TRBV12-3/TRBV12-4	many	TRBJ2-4	CASSFQGQRAKNIQYF	TGTGCCAGCAGTTTTCAGGGTCAGCGTGCCAAAAACATTCAGTACTTC
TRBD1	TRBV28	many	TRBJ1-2	CASSRQGSIRGYTF	TGTGCCAGCAGCAGACAGGGCTCTATTAGGGGCTACACCTTC
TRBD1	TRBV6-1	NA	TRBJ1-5	CASGRQGDQPQHF	TGTGCCAGCGGTAGACAGGGAGATCAGCCCCAGCATTTT
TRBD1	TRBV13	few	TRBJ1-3	CASSSPGQGISGNTIYF	TGTGCCAGCAGCAGCCCGGGACAGGGGATCTCTGGAAACACCATATATTTT
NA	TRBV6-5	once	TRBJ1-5	CASSSQGPNQPQHF	TGTGCCAGCAGTTCACAGGGTCCCAATCAGCCCCAGCATTTT
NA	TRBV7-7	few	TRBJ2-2	CASSPGFSMAGELFF	TGTGCTAGCAGCCCAGGGTTTTCGATGGCCGGGGAGCTGTTTTTT
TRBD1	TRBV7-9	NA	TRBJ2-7	CASSRRDRGLYEQYF	TGTGCCAGCAGCCGCCGGGACAGGGGGCTCTACGAGCAGTACTTC
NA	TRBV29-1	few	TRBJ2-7	CSVSMSPGGEQYF	TGCAGCGTTAGTATGTCCCCAGGTGGCGAGCAGTACTTC
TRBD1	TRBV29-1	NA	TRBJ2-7	CSVAPTGTEQYF	TGCAGCGTTGCCCCGACAGGGACCGAGCAGTACTTC
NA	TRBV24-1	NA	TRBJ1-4	CATSDTGTPLFF	TGTGCCACCAGTGATACCGGGACCCCGCTGTTTTTT
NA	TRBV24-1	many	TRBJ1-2	CATSDPWTRVGGYTF	TGTGCCACCAGTGACCCCTGGACCCGAGTAGGCGGCTACACCTTC
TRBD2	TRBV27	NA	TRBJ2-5	CASSLIGPTSGGGQETQYF	TGTGCCAGCAGTTTGATAGGTCCGACTAGCGGAGGGGGCCAAGAGACCCAGTACTTC
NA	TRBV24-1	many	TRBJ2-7	CATSDSILSPNEQYF	TGTGCCACCAGTGACTCCATCCTCAGTCCCAACGAGCAGTACTTC
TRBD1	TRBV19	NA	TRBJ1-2	CASSFSSQGQDYGYTF	TGTGCCAGTAGTTTTTCTTCCCAAGGACAGGACTATGGCTACACCTTC
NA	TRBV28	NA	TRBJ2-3	CASSLKYRVVLGPRTDTQYF	TGTGCCAGCAGTTTGAAATACAGGGTAGTTTTGGGTCCCCGCACAGATACGCAGTATTTT
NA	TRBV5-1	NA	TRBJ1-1	CASSSLPSAMNTEAFF	TGCGCCAGCAGCTCCTTACCATCCGCCATGAACACTGAAGCTTTCTTT
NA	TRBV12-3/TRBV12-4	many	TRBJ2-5	CASSVLELGTQYF	TGTGCCAGCAGTGTCCTTGAGTTGGGGACCCAGTACTTC
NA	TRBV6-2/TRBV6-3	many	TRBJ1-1	CASSYGAGTMNTEAFF	TGTGCCAGCAGTTACGGGGCAGGAACAATGAACACTGAAGCTTTCTTT
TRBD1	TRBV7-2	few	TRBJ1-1	CASSSGQLTTEAFF	TGTGCCAGCAGCTCGGGACAGCTTACCACTGAAGCTTTCTTT
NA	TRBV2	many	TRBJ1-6	CASSEATAYNSPLHF	TGTGCCAGCAGTGAAGCGACAGCCTATAATTCACCCCTCCACTTT
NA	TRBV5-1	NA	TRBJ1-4	CASSLAQGNEKLFF	TGCGCCAGCAGCTTGGCTCAGGGAAATGAAAAACTGTTTTTT
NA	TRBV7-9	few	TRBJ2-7	CASSPRGSLFYEQYF	TGTGCCAGCAGCCCCAGAGGCTCCCTGTTCTACGAGCAGTACTTC
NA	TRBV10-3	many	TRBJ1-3	CAISEDNSGNTIYF	TGTGCCATCAGTGAAGACAACTCTGGAAACACCATATATTTT
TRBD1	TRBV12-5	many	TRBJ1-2	CASGSGTEALYGYTF	TGTGCTAGTGGTTCCGGGACAGAGGCCCTCTATGGCTACACCTTC
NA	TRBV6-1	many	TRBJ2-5	CASSQAGRRGETQYF	TGTGCCAGCAGTCAAGCGGGGAGAAGGGGGGAGACCCAGTACTTC
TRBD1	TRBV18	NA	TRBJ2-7	CASSLSGTGLSSYEQYF	TGTGCCAGCTCACTGTCCGGGACAGGCCTTTCGAGCTACGAGCAGTACTTC
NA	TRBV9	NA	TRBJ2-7	CASSGGLGQVYEQYF	TGTGCCAGCAGCGGGGGCCTGGGACAAGTCTACGAGCAGTACTTC
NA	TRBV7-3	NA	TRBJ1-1	CASSPQEITLSGAEAFF	TGTGCCAGCAGCCCCCAGGAGATCACCCTCTCCGGTGCTGAAGCTTTCTTT
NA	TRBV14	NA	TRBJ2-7	CASSQVRTEQYF	TGTGCCAGCAGCCAAGTTCGGACAGAGCAGTACTTC
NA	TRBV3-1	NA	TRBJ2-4	CASSQQNIQYF	TGTGCCAGCAGCCAGCAAAACATTCAGTACTTC
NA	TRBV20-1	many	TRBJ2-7	CSATPRTEPYEQYF	TGCAGTGCAACACCCCGTACCGAACCATACGAGCAGTACTTC
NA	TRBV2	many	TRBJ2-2	CASSITGHENTGELFF	TGTGCCAGCAGTATAACAGGGCACGAGAACACCGGGGAGCTGTTTTTT